What follows describes a single T cell receptor (beta chain). This clone was detected only a few times. Its binding antigen is unknown. No base-level quality is on record; no much larger clone is a single base apart. This specimen comes from a study of blood T cell repertoires in COVID-19 (dated by TCRdb to about 2020). General notes on the study: Samples covering the acute and convalescent phases of COVID-19 were provided by collaborators in the United States, Italy and Spain. A de-identified subject ID, COVID-19 status, age in years and sex were almost always included in the sample metadata. Subjects who had been exposed to COVID-19, were actively infected with it, or had recovered from it provided the deeply sampled blood TCRbeta repertoires that made up the dataset. The samples were drawn from the first 160 participants of the ongoing ImmuneRACE study and from 950 to 1,500 subjects provided by 6 global collaborators. The material from the prospective study consisted of cDNA or gDNA derived from T cells, B-cell-depleted T cells, or PBMCs. The repertoires were released in a freely available public database meant as a resource for research on the immune response to SARS-CoV-2. Where HLA class I and class II types were available, the types were taken from metadata supplied by the sample provider, not from assay-based typing.

TCRbeta CDR3 regions were amplified from genomic DNA by means of the immunoSEQ Assay, a bias-controlled multiplex PCR. The authors processed their data as follows. Within the assay, amplification of reference gene primers was used to estimate how many nucleated cells each sample contained. Sequence reads were collapsed and filtered to measure the absolute abundance of every unique TCRbeta CDR3 rearrangement. Productive Simpson clonality was computed per sample as the square root of Simpson's diversity index over productive rearrangements. TCRdb re-hosts the immuneACCESS table, in-frame sequences only. Its copies lack some clones; in the studies checked, an unresolved V gene accounts for under half of them, and the cause for the rest is not known. V and J calls and clone size are copied from that table; D and trimming were computed from the DNA. Across this sample there are some 47,000 clones, with about 86% seen only once. The top ten clonotypes cover just under 3% of the sample.

The collaborating institutions used their own protocols to collect whole blood in K2EDTA tubes. For TCRbeta analysis, collaborators shipped samples in one of three forms: frozen whole blood, isolated PBMCs, or DNA extracted from either of those sample types. Beyond this particular receptor, the publication reports: The quantity of clinical and demographic metadata differed by source and by participant and was supplied without curation.

The TCR sequence derives from a woman of 80 years or more with acute or convalescent COVID-19. The sample comprised peripheral blood.

The DNA sequence follows: TGTGCCAGCAGCTTACGAGGGTATGAGCAGTTCTTC. Its product reads: CASSLRGYEQFF. The V gene is TRBV7-2 and the J gene is TRBJ2-1; TRBD2 might be the D gene, on 5 matching bases. The germline V gene sets CDR1 to SGHTA and CDR2 to FQGNSA. The CDR3 holds 12 amino acids from the cysteine to the phenylalanine. Only the CDR3 DNA is retained, 36 bases long and in frame from the first base. The junction carries 7 bases between V and J, which are trimmed by 2 bases and 8 bases respectively.